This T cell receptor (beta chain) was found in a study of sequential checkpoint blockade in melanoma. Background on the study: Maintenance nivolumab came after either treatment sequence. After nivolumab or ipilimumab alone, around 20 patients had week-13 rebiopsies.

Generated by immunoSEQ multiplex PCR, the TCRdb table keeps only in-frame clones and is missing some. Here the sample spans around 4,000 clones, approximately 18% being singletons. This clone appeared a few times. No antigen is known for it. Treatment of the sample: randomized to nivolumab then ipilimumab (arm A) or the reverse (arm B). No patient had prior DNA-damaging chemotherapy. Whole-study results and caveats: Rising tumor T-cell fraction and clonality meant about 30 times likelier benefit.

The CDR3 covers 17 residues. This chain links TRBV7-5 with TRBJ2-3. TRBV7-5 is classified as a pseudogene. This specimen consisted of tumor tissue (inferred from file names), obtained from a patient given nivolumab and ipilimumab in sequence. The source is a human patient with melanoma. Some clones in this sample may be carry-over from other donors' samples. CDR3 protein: CASSFRVSGGGTDTQYF. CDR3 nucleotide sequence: TGTGCCAGCAGCTTCAGGGTTTCAGGGGGGGGCACAGATACGCAGTATTTT.